This T cell receptor (beta chain) appears in the sequencing data of a study of T cell responses to AZD1222 COVID-19 vaccine. General study findings and limits: Unmutated variant regions reportedly attract nearly half of all spike-specific TCRs. Clonal diversity was possibly underestimated, and white British individuals and females predominated among donors. Only 5 or 6 AZD1222 recipients were seropositive at baseline. Repertoires in all cases were sampled only once the peak T cell response had passed.

CDR1 is SEHNR, CDR2 FQNEAQ, per germline (reference sequence). Trimming pared 6 bases from V and 2 bases from J, leaving 10 bases between. CDR3 size: 13 residues. Sequenced by immunoSEQ multiplex PCR; TCRdb stores in-frame clones only, minus some. The table has about 110,000 clones, just under 90% seen once. On this clone: The antigen remains undetermined.

The starting material was peripheral blood, obtained on day 0 of AZD1222 vaccination. J is TRBJ1-2 and V is TRBV7-9; D is uncertain. The sequence derives from an adult in good health. The DNA for the CDR3 is TGTGCCAGCAGGCCCATGGAGAACTATGGCTACACCTTC. Translation: CASRPMENYGYTF.